These 21 T cell receptor beta chains came from one sample sequenced in a study of blood T cell repertoires in COVID-19. Method: immunoSEQ multiplex PCR; TCRdb's copy keeps in-frame clones and lacks some. The profile shows 150,000 or so clones, around 80% of them singletons. The specimen was peripheral blood. The receptors were sampled from a woman in her 50s in a cohort sampled during active or convalescent COVID-19.

The genes are TRBV30 and TRBJ2-5, with D possibly matching TRBD1 (6 bases). The CDR3 totals 13 residues. CDR1 is GTSNPN and CDR2 is SVGIG in the germline V gene (reference sequence). The V end was cut by 7 bases, the J end by 3 bases, with 15 bases between. The CDR3 is CALQGPPEETQYF. The CDR3 bases are TGTGCCTTACAGGGCCCCCCTGAAGAGACCCAGTACTTC.

This chain uses TRBV11-3 with TRBJ2-2; 14 positions agree with TRBD2. Germline V lookup: CDR1 SGHNT, CDR2 YENEEA. The CDR3 loop spans 16 amino acids. The junction had 4 bases not matched to a gene; V was cut back by 5 bases and J by 5 bases. The CDR3 spells CASSPTSGGDTGELFF. The CDR3 DNA reads TGTGCCAGCAGCCCGACTAGCGGGGGGGATACCGGGGAGCTGTTTTTT. Based on the CDR3 plus reference TRBV11-3 and TRBJ2-2, the full variable domain is EAGVVQSPRYKIIEKKQPVAFWCNPISGHNTLYWYLQNLGQGPELLIRYENEEAVDDSQLPKDRFSAERLKGVDSTLKIQPAELGDSAVYLCASSPTSGGDTGELFFGEGSRLTVL.

V and J are TRBV24-1 and TRBJ2-5; tentative D call: TRBD2 (6 bases). This CDR3 spans 19 amino acids. Germline assignment: CDR1 KGHDR and CDR2 SFDVKD. Trimming removed 1 base from V and 2 bases from J, with 22 bases in between. CDR3 amino acids: CATSDFKTRGTGDQETQYF. DNA for the CDR3: TGTGCCACCAGTGATTTTAAAACTCGGGGGACCGGGGATCAAGAGACCCAGTACTTC.

The rearrangement uses TRBV2 and TRBJ1-6; the D gene is possibly TRBD1 (5 bases). Germline V gene data show CDR1 as SNHLY and CDR2 as FYNNEI. The CDR3 totals 13 residues. V gave up 3 bases and J gave up 10 bases, with 10 bases separating them. DNA for the CDR3: TGTGCCAGCAGTGATAGGGGTGGGTCACCCCTCCACTTT. This encodes CASSDRGGSPLHF.

The chain carries TRBV19 and TRBJ1-5, with 7 bases lining up with TRBD1. The germline V gene has CDR1 LNHDA and CDR2 SQIVND (reference sequence). CDR3 size: 15 residues. J lost 4 bases, V lost 3 bases, and 6 bases had no gene match. CDR3 nucleotides: TGTGCCAGTAGTATGAATACAGGGGCAAATCAGCCCCAGCATTTT. Translation gives CASSMNTGANQPQHF.

This chain uses TRBV30 with TRBJ1-6, with unresolved D. Germline CDR1 reads GTSNPN; CDR2 reads SVGIG (reference sequence). Trimming shortened V by 0 bases and J by 6 bases, and 12 bases separated the two germline ends. There are 15 residues in the CDR3. CDR3 in amino acids: CAWSVPQTTNSPLHF. Here the CDR3 DNA reads TGTGCCTGGAGTGTACCCCAGACTACTAATTCACCCCTCCACTTT. The full variable domain, completed using reference TRBV30 and TRBJ1-6, is SQTIHQWPATLVQPVGSPLSLECTVEGTSNPNLYWYRQAAGRGLQLLFYSVGIGQISSEVPQNLSASRPQDRQFILSSKKLLLSDSGFYLCAWSVPQTTNSPLHFGNGTRLTVT.

A few counts support this clone. The V and J genes are TRBV9 and TRBJ2-5, with 14 bases lining up with TRBD2. From germline, CDR1 is SGDLS and CDR2 YYNGEE. V lost 4 bases to trimming and J lost 0 bases; unmatched junction nucleotides: 11. The CDR3 is 19 residues long. CDR3 sequence (DNA): TGTGCCAGCAGCCCCCGGGGGACTAGCGGGGGCAAATACCAAGAGACCCAGTACTTC. It codes for CASSPRGTSGGKYQETQYF.

This chain connects TRBV19 to TRBJ2-3, with 7 bases aligning to TRBD2. CDR1 LNHDA and CDR2 SQIVND come from the germline V gene (reference sequence). V was pared by 7 bases and J by 0 bases, with 13 bases of the junction left unmatched. This CDR3 comprises 17 residues. CDR3 loop: CASTGGGRISSTDTQYF. The CDR3 DNA reads as TGTGCCAGTACTGGGGGGGGACGGATTTCTAGCACAGATACGCAGTATTTT.

The table lists this clone with a few counts. V is TRBV5-4 and J is TRBJ2-1; 8 bases are shared with TRBD2. Germline V lookup: CDR1 SGHNT, CDR2 YYREEE (reference sequence). Trimming at V came to 4 bases and at J to 0 bases, leaving 3 bases not matched to a gene. The length of the CDR3 is 15 residues. The CDR3 bases are TGTGCCAGCAGCACCAGCGGGGGCTCCTACAATGAGCAGTTCTTC. Translating it yields CASSTSGGSYNEQFF.

The chain uses TRBV4-1 and TRBJ1-2; tentatively, D is TRBD1 (5 bases). Germline assignment: CDR1 MGHRA and CDR2 YSYEKL. The CDR3 has 14 amino acids. Trimming removed 1 base at V and 4 bases at J, with 10 bases between. CDR3 in amino acids: CASSQVGATYGYTF. In DNA form, the CDR3 reads TGCGCCAGCAGCCAAGTAGGGGCAACCTATGGCTACACCTTC.

This clone was seen a single time. V gene TRBV28 combines with J gene TRBJ2-7, with TRBD1 as a possible D gene (6 bases). CDR1 and CDR2 from the germline V gene are MDHEN and SYDVKM. This CDR3 contains 14 residues. V was clipped by 2 bases and J by 3 bases, with 11 bases between them. CDR3 loop: CASSLGGNLYEQYF. CDR3 nucleotide sequence: TGTGCCAGCAGTTTAGGGGGCAACCTCTACGAGCAGTACTTC.

The gene calls are TRBV3-1 (or the pseudogene TRBV3-2) and TRBJ2-5; 9 bases fit TRBD2. Looked up from germline, CDR1 is LGHDT and CDR2 is YNNKEL (reference sequence). This CDR3 spans 14 amino acids. Trimming took 1 base from V and 5 from J; bases not matched to a gene: 2. The CDR3 nucleotides read TGTGCCAGCAGCCAAGCCGGGACTAGCGAGACCCAGTACTTC. It encodes CASSQAGTSETQYF.

The rearrangement uses TRBV29-1 and TRBJ1-5; tentatively, D is TRBD1 (5 bases). The CDR3 is 14 amino acids. Germline V gives CDR1 SQVTM, CDR2 ANQGSEA. V lost 0 bases to trimming and J lost 5 bases, with 11 bases between them. This chain's CDR3 is CSVEEFGGDQPQHF. The CDR3 region has the DNA TGCAGCGTTGAAGAATTCGGGGGTGATCAGCCCCAGCATTTT.

In its sample, this clone was seen once. CDR3 residues: CAAASGGAEAFF. Written as DNA, the CDR3 is TGTGCTGCGGCGAGCGGAGGGGCTGAAGCTTTCTTT. The chain couples TRBV19 to TRBJ1-1; TRBD1 might be the D (5 bases). In germline, CDR1 is LNHDA, CDR2 SQIVND (reference sequence). CDR3 size: 12 residues.

The chain has TRBV7-2 and TRBJ1-2; D gene unclear. Trimming took 0 bases from V and 4 from J, leaving 6 bases between them. There are 13 residues in the CDR3. CDR1 is SGHTA and CDR2 is FQGNSA in the germline V gene. CDR3 coding DNA: TGTGCCAGCAGCTTAGCGGGCAGCTATGGCTACACCTTC. The encoded protein is CASSLAGSYGYTF.

V usage is TRBV2 and J usage is TRBJ2-2; TRBD2 matches at 7 bases. Germline-derived CDR1 and CDR2 are SNHLY and FYNNEI. CDR3 length: 18 amino acids. Trimming took 5 bases from V and 6 from J; bases not matched to a gene: 18. The DNA of the CDR3 is TGTGCCAGCAGTATCCTATTCCTCGGGGAGGGTGGAGCCGGGGAGCTGTTTTTT. It encodes CASSILFLGEGGAGELFF.

In its sample, this clone was seen once. The chain recombines TRBV19 with TRBJ1-5; 9 nucleotides align to TRBD1. Germline lookup yields CDR1 LNHDA and CDR2 SQIVND (reference sequence). V lost 6 bases, J lost 0 bases, and 3 bases stayed unmatched. The CDR3 runs to 15 residues. CDR3 bases: TGTGCCAGTAGGATGACAGGGGGTAGCAATCAGCCCCAGCATTTT. Its translation is CASRMTGGSNQPQHF.

V is TRBV29-1 and J is TRBJ1-1, with a possible D match to TRBD1 (5 bases). The CDR3 extends over 12 amino acids. The V end lost 6 bases, the J end lost 6 bases, and 14 bases lay between the germline ends. Germline assignment: CDR1 SQVTM and CDR2 ANQGSEA. Here the CDR3 DNA reads TGCAGCGTCGGGACTGACTCTGCTGAAGCTTTCTTT. It yields the protein CSVGTDSAEAFF.

This rearrangement joins TRBV18 to TRBJ1-2; a possible D gene is TRBD1 (5 bases). V lost 3 bases, J lost 4 bases, and 15 bases lay in between. This CDR3 spans 15 amino acids. Per the germline V gene, CDR1 is KGHSH and CDR2 is LQKENI. This CDR3 is CASSPGQGPGYGYTF. The CDR3 DNA reads TGTGCCAGCTCACCTGGACAAGGACCGGGCTATGGCTACACCTTC.

Note on this clone: A junction boundary mismatches the germline segment, possibly from a read error. The gene calls are TRBV6-5 and TRBJ2-4; 10 bases map to TRBD2. CDR3 length: 13 amino acids. CDR1 is MNHEY, CDR2 SVGAGI, per germline. As DNA, the CDR3 is TGTGCCACGTTCCACCTCATAGCGGGGGGACACCACTTC. This encodes CATFHLIAGGHHF.

The rearrangement joins TRBV19 to TRBJ1-2, with TRBD1 identical over 9 bases. Trimming at V came to 5 bases and at J to 5 bases, leaving 12 bases not matched to a gene. In germline, CDR1 is LNHDA, CDR2 SQIVND (reference sequence). This CDR3 has 16 amino acids. Written as DNA, the CDR3 is TGTGCCAGTAGTGCGCCGGGACAGGGATCGGGATATGGCTACACCTTC. This sequence encodes CASSAPGQGSGYGYTF.